Sequencing of this TCR beta chain was carried out in a study of neurological immune-mediated disorders (dated by TCRdb to the late 2010s). General notes on the study: Among the 34 multiple sclerosis patients, relapsing-remitting MS accounted for around 30 and secondary progressive MS accounted for 3. Peripheral blood TCR-beta repertoires from HTLV-I-associated myelopathy (HAM/TSP) patients, multiple sclerosis patients and healthy controls were compared by UMI-based sequencing. The roughly 110 TCR-beta libraries included longitudinal samples, technical triplicates and paired sorted CD4+ and CD8+ T-cell subsets alongside PBMC samples. The cohort included approximately 70 subjects: about 15 with HAM/TSP, about 34 with multiple sclerosis, and 20 healthy controls.

For the unsorted PBMC libraries, 2 million PBMCs were stored in RNAlater at -80 degrees C until RNA extraction and were used to generate the libraries. The multiple sclerosis patients were enrolled in a US clinical protocol that used magnetic resonance imaging to evaluate disease progression. Peripheral blood underwent Ficoll-Hypaque density gradient centrifugation to isolate PBMCs, which were then cryopreserved in liquid nitrogen. On the study overall, not on this receptor specifically: No association of the MS cluster with clinical or MRI features was observed, and the need for larger cohorts was stated by the authors. TCR clonal expansion was highest in HAM/TSP patients and lowest in MS patients, with MS patients falling below even healthy controls. No identical CDR3 amino acid sequences were shared among expanded clones across subjects, suggesting private TCR-beta repertoires in all groups. In phylogenetic analysis, the repertoires of 18 of 34 MS patients grouped into a cluster of related CDR3 sequences, which suggests a possible signature at the repertoire level.

This clonotype was picked up many times. Its antigen remains unidentified. Per-base qualities were not stored, and no clone one base away is much larger. CDR1 and CDR2 are drawn from the germline V gene: SGHDN, FVKESK. The CDR3 holds 14 amino acids from the cysteine to the phenylalanine. Only the CDR3 region is kept as DNA, spanning 42 bases read in frame from base 1. Trimming removed 0 bases from V and 5 bases from J, leaving 10 bases between the germline ends. cDNA was synthesized by template-switch 5'RACE using a primer carrying a 10-nucleotide random unique molecular identifier by which each TCR transcript was tagged. Every sequencing run covered 15-18 subjects and yielded more than 170 million TCR-beta sequences. The RNeasy kit was used to extract total RNA. TCR-beta VDJ regions were amplified with primers for the TCR constant region and the 5'RACE anchor, using the KAPA Real-time Library Amplification kit. A first PCR added sample indexes and Illumina adaptors, and a second PCR then raised library yield. After Ampure bead purification, the roughly 650 bp TCR product was size-selected on a 2% E-gel SizeSelection system. Before pooling, libraries had their quality checked on a Bioanalyzer, their concentration measured with Qubit, and their quantity determined with the Kapa Library Quantification kit. Libraries were sequenced paired-end 2 x 150 bp on an Illumina HiSeq 2500. To increase sequence diversity, about 25-30% phiX was spiked into each library pool. As for the authors' bioinformatics: Quality-filtered reads were processed with the UMI-based MiGEC pipeline, and over 75% of raw TCR sequences were removed by the MiGEC pipeline during error correction. IMGT germline references were used for alignment of VDJ genes, and clonotypes were defined by a unique CDR3 amino acid sequence together with V-J genes. Clonal expansion, Shannon diversity, and CDR3 relatedness (CalcPairwiseDistances, ClusterSamples) were evaluated with VDJtools, and phylogenetic trees were built with CLCbio workbench. Clones with at least 8 unique UMIs were defined as expanded, with this threshold being based on coefficient-of-variation modelling across technical triplicates. Through fastp at Q25 and MiXCR, TCRdb rebuilt clones from the public reads, retaining in-frame beta chains. Under each unique CDR3 protein, matching rows form one entry showing the most common genes and DNA. The V and J calls were not made by the authors but by TCRdb's processing. The table for this sample lists tens of thousands of distinct CDR3 sequences; 3.5% to 5.5% of them were counted only once. The top ten hold 6.5% to 7.5% of the sample.

Sequencing was carried out using PBMCs. The V and J segments used are TRBV14 and TRBJ1-2; too little of a D gene remains to name it. This TCR derives from a man aged 25 to 45 with multiple sclerosis. The DNA reads as follows: TGTGCCAGCAGCCAAGATTATCGAGATTATGGCTACACCTTC. It codes for CASSQDYRDYGYTF.